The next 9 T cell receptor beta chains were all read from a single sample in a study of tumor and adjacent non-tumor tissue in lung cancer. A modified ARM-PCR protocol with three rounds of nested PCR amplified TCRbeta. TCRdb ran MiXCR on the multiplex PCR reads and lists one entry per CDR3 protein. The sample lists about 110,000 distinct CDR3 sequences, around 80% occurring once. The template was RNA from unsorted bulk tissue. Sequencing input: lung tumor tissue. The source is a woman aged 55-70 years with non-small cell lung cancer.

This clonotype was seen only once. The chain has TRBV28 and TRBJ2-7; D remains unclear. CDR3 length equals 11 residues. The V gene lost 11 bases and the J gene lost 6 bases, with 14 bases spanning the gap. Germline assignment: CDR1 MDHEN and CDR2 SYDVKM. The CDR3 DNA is TGTGCCGGTTGTTTATGGCCCGAGCAGTACTTC. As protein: CAGCLWPEQYF.

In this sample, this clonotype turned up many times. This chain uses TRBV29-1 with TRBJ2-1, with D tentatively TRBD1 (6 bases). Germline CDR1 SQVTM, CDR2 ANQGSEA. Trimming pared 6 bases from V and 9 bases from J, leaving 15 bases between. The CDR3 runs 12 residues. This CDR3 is CSVRDTASEQFF. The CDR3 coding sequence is TGCAGCGTCCGGGACACGGCGAGTGAGCAGTTCTTC.

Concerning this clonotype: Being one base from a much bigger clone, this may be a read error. The CDR3 nucleotides are TGTGCCAGGAGTGCCACAGGCAGCGAGCAGTACTTC. Its translation is CARSATGSEQYF. The chain carries TRBV6-1 and TRBJ2-7, with a weak D call TRBD1 (5 bases). This CDR3 region has 12 residues. The germline V gene has CDR1 MNHNS and CDR2 SASEGT.

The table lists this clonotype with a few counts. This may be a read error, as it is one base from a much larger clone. CDR3 sequence: CSATPFMTANTEAFF. In nucleotides, the CDR3 is TGCAGTGCTACCCCATTCATGACGGCGAACACTGAAGCTTTCTTT. This sequence joins TRBV20-1 and TRBJ1-1; no firm D call. V was cut by 4 bases and J by 1 base, with 16 bases left in between. Germline values: CDR1 DFQATT, CDR2 SNEGSKA (reference sequence). The CDR3 is made up of 15 amino acids.

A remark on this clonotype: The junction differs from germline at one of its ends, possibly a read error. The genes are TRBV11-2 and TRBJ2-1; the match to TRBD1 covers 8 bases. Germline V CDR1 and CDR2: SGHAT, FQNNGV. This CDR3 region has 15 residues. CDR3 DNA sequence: TGTGGCAGCAGCTTAGTGACAGGGGCTCACAATGAGCAGTTCTTC. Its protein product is CGSSLVTGAHNEQFF. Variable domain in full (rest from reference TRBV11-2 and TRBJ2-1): EAGVAQSPRYKIIEKRQSVAFWCNPISGHATLYWYQQILGQGPKLLIQFQNNGVVDDSQLPKDRFSAERLKGVDSTLKIQPAKLEDSAVYLCGSSLVTGAHNEQFFGPGTRLTVL.

CDR3: CASSTGGGIGNTF. The CDR3 bases are TGTGCCAGTAGCACTGGAGGGGGCATTGGGAACACCTTC. The genes are TRBV19 and TRBJ1-2; TRBD1 matches 7 bases. The CDR3 consists of 13 residues. Germline CDR1 LNHDA, CDR2 SQIVND (reference sequence). Unmatched junction bases numbered 13, after V lost 6 bases and J lost 12 bases.

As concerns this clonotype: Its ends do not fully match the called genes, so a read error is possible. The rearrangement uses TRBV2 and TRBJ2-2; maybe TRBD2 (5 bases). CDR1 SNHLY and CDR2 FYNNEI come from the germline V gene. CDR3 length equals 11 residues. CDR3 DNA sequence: TGTACCAGCAGCCCCCCCGGGGTGCTGTTTTTT. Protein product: CTSSPPGVLFF.

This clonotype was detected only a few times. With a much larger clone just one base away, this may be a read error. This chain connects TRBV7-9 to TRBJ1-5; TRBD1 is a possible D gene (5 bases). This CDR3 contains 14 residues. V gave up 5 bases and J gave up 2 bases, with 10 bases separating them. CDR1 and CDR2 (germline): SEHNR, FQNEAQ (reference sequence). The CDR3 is CASSRAGGNQPQHF. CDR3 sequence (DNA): TGTGCCAGCAGCCGGGCGGGGGGCAATCAGCCCCAGCATTTT.

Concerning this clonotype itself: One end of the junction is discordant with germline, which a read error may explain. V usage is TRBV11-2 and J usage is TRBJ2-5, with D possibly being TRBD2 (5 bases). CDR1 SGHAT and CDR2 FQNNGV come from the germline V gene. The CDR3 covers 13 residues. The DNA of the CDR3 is TGTGCCAGCAGCCCCCTAGCACAAGAGGCCCAGTACTTC. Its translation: CASSPLAQEAQYF.